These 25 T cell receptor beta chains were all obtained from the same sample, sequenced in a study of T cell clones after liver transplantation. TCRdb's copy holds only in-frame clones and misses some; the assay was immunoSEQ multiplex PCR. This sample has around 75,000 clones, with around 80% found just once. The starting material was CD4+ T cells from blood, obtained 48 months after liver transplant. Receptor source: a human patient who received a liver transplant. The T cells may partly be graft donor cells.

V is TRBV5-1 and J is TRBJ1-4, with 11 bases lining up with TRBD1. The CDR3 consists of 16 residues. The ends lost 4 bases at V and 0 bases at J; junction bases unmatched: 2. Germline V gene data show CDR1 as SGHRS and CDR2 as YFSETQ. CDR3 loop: CASSMGQGATNEKLFF. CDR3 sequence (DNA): TGCGCCAGCAGCATGGGACAGGGGGCAACTAATGAAAAACTGTTTTTT. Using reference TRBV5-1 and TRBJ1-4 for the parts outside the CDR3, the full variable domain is KAGVTQTPRYLIKTRGQQVTLSCSPISGHRSVSWYQQTPGQGLQFLFEYFSETQRNKGNFPGRFSGRQFSNSRSEMNVSTLELGDSALYLCASSMGQGATNEKLFFGSGTQLSVL.

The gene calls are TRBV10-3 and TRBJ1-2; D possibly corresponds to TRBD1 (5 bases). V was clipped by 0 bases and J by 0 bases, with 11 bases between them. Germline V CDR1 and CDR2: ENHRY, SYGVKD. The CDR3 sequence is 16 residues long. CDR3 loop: CAISESTAKANYGYTF. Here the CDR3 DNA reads TGTGCCATCAGTGAGTCGACAGCAAAAGCTAACTATGGCTACACCTTC.

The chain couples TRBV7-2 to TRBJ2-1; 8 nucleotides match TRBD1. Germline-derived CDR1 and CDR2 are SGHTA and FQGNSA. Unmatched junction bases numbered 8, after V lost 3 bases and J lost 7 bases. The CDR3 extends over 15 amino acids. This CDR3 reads CASSFRQGRYNEQFF. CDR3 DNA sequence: TGTGCCAGCAGCTTCCGACAGGGGCGGTATAATGAGCAGTTCTTC.

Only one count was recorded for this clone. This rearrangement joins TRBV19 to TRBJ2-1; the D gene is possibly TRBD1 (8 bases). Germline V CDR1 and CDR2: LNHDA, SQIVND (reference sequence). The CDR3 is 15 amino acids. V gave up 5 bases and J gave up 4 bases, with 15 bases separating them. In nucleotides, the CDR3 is TGTGCCAGTAGTGTCACAGGGGGGGTATACAATGAGCAGTTCTTC. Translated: CASSVTGGVYNEQFF. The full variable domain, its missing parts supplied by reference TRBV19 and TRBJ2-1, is DGGITQSPKYLFRKEGQNVTLSCEQNLNHDAMYWYRQDPGQGLRLIYYSQIVNDFQKGDIAEGYSVSREKKESFPLTVTSAQKNPTAFYLCASSVTGGVYNEQFFGPGTRLTVL.

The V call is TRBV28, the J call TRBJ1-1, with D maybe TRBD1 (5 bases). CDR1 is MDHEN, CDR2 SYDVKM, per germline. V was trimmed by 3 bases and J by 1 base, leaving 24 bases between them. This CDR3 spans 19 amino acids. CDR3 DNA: TGTGCCAGCAGTTTGCCGTCGGTTTCGAGGGGTAATTCGAACACTGAAGCTTTCTTT. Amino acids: CASSLPSVSRGNSNTEAFF. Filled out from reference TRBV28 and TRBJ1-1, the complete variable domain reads DVKVTQSSRYLVKRTGEKVFLECVQDMDHENMFWYRQDPGLGLRLIYFSYDVKMKEKGDIPEGYSVSREKKERFSLILESASTNQTSMYLCASSLPSVSRGNSNTEAFFGQGTRLTVV.

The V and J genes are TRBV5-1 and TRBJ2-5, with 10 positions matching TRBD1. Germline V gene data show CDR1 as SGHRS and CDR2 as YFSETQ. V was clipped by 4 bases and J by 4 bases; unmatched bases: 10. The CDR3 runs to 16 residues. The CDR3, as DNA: TGCGCCAGCAGCCAGAGACGACAGGGGGCTGGAGAGACCCAGTACTTC. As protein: CASSQRRQGAGETQYF.

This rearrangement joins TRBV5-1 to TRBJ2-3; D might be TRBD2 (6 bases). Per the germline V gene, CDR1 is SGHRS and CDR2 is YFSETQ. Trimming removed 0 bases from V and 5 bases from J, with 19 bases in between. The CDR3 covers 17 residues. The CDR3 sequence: CASSLDTRRAGGDTQYF. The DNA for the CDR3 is TGCGCCAGCAGCTTGGACACCCGGAGGGCCGGTGGAGATACGCAGTATTTT.

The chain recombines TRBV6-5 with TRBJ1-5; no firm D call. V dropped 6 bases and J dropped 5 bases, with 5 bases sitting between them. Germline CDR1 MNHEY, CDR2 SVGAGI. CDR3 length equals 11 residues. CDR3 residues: CASSLDQPQHF. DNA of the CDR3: TGTGCCAGCAGCCTTGATCAGCCCCAGCATTTT.

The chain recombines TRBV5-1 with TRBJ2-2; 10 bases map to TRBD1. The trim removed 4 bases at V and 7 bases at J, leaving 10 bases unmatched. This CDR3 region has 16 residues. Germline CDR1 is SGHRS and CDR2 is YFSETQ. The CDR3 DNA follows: TGCGCCAGCAGCCCCGGGGACAGGGGCTCTTTCGGGGAGCTGTTTTTT. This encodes CASSPGDRGSFGELFF.

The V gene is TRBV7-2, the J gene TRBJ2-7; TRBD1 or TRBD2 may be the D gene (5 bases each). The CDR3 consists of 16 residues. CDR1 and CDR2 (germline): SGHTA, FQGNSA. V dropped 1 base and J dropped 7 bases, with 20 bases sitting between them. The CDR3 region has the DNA TGTGCCAGCAGCTTAGGGCGGCAGGGTGGAAGAGGGGAGCAGTACTTC. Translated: CASSLGRQGGRGEQYF. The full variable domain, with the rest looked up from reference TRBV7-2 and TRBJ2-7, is GAGVSQSPSNKVTEKGKDVELRCDPISGHTALYWYRQSLGQGLEFLIYFQGNSAPDKSGLPSDRFSAERTGGSVSTLTIQRTQQEDSAVYLCASSLGRQGGRGEQYFGPGTRLTVT.

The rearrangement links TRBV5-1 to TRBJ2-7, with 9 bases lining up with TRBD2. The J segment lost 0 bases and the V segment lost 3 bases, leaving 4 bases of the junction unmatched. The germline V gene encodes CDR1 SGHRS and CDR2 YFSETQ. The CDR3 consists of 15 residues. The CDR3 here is CASSSFSGGSYEQYF. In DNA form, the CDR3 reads TGCGCCAGCAGCTCATTTAGCGGGGGCTCCTACGAGCAGTACTTC.

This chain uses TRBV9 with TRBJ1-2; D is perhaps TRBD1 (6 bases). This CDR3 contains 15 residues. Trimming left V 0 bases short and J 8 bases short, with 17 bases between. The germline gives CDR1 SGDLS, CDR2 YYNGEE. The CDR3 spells CASSVDSVGGRGYTF. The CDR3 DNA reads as TGTGCCAGCAGCGTAGATTCGGTGGGGGGCAGAGGCTACACCTTC.

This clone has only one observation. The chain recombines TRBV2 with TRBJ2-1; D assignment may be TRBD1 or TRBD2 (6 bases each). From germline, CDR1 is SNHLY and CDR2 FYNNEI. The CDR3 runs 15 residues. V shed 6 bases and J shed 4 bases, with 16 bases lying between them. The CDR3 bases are TGTGCCAGCAGAGGAGGGGGGACTCGATACAATGAGCAGTTCTTC. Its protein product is CASRGGGTRYNEQFF.

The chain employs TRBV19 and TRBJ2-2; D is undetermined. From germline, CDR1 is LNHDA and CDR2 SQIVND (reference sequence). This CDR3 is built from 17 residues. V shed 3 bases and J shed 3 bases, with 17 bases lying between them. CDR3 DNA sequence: TGTGCCAGTAGTATCCCCAAGGGTTTGAAGGACACCGGGGAGCTGTTTTTT. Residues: CASSIPKGLKDTGELFF. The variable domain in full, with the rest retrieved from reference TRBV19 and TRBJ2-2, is DGGITQSPKYLFRKEGQNVTLSCEQNLNHDAMYWYRQDPGQGLRLIYYSQIVNDFQKGDIAEGYSVSREKKESFPLTVTSAQKNPTAFYLCASSIPKGLKDTGELFFGEGSRLTVL.

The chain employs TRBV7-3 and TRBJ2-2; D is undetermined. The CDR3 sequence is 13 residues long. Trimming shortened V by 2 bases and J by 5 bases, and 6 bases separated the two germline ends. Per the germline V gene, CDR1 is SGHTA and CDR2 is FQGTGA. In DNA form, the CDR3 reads TGTGCCAGCAGCTTAGTGTTAACCGGGGAGCTGTTTTTT. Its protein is CASSLVLTGELFF. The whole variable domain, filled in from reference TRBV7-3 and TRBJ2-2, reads GAGVSQTPSNKVTEKGKYVELRCDPISGHTALYWYRQSLGQGPEFLIYFQGTGAADDSGLPNDRFFAVRPEGSVSTLKIQRTERGDSAVYLCASSLVLTGELFFGEGSRLTVL.

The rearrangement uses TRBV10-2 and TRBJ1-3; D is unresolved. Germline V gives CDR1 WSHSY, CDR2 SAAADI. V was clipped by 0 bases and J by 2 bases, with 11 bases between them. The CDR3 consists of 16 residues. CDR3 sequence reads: CASSESRRNAGNTIYF. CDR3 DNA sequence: TGCGCCAGCAGTGAGTCGAGAAGAAACGCTGGAAACACCATATATTTT.

CDR3 DNA sequence: TGTGCCAGCAGCCGCAAACTCTCCGGGGGGGGACGGATCACTGAAGCTTTCTTT. Protein sequence: CASSRKLSGGGRITEAFF. J is TRBJ1-1 and V is TRBV14; maybe TRBD1 (5 bases). This CDR3 comprises 18 residues. The ends were cut back, 4 bases at V and 4 bases at J, with 25 bases in the middle. CDR1 and CDR2 (germline): SGHDN, FVKESK.

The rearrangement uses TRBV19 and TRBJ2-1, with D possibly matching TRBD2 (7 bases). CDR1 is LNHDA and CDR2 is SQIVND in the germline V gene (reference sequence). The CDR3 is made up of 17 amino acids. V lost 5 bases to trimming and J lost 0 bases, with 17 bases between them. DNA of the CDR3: TGTGCCAGTAGTGCGACCAGGGGAGGGGGCTCCTACAATGAGCAGTTCTTC. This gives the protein CASSATRGGGSYNEQFF.

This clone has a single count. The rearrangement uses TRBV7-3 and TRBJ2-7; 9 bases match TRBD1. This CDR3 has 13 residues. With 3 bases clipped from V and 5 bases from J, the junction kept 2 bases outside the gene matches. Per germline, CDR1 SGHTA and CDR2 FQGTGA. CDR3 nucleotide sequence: TGTGCCAGCAGCTTCCGGGACAGGGACGAGCAGTACTTC. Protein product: CASSFRDRDEQYF.

CDR3 loop: CASRQGGQPQHF. As DNA, the CDR3 is TGTGCCAGCAGACAAGGAGGGCAGCCCCAGCATTTT. V and J are TRBV28 and TRBJ1-5, with no clear D. This CDR3 has 12 residues. Trimming cost V 6 bases and J 7 bases, with 10 bases left between them. Germline CDR1 MDHEN, CDR2 SYDVKM.

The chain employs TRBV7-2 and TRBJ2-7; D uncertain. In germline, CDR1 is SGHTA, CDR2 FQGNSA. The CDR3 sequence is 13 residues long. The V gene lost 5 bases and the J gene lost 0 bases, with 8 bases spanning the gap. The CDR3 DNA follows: TGTGCCAGCAGCCGACCGGCCTCCTACGAGCAGTACTTC. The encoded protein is CASSRPASYEQYF.

CDR3 region: CASSPVVRQQNKNIQYF. The CDR3 region has the DNA TGTGCCAGCTCACCAGTGGTTAGACAGCAAAACAAAAACATTCAGTACTTC. The genes are TRBV18 and TRBJ2-4; D may be TRBD1 (5 bases). The CDR3 loop spans 17 amino acids. Trimming pared 2 bases from V and 3 bases from J, leaving 17 bases between. The germline V gene encodes CDR1 KGHSH and CDR2 LQKENI.

Here the CDR3 reads CASRPGTSIYEQFF. Here the CDR3 DNA reads TGTGCCAGCAGACCCGGGACTAGCATCTATGAGCAGTTCTTC. The chain joins TRBV6-1 to TRBJ2-1; 9 bases are a match to TRBD2. This CDR3 has 14 amino acids. V was clipped by 6 bases and J by 8 bases; unmatched bases: 8. Germline V gene lookup returns CDR1 MNHNS and CDR2 SASEGT.

CDR3 bases: TGTGCCAGCTCACCATCGGGGTCCGCAACTAATGAAAAACTGTTTTTT. Protein product: CASSPSGSATNEKLFF. This rearrangement joins TRBV18 to TRBJ1-4, with unresolved D. Trimming shortened V by 2 bases and J by 0 bases, and 10 bases separated the two germline ends. Germline CDR1 reads KGHSH; CDR2 reads LQKENI. This CDR3 region has 16 residues.

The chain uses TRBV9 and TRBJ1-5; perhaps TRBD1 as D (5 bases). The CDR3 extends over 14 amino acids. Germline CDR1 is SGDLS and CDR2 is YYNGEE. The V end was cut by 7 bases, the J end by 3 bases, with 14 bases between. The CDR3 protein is CASQGRRDNQPQHF. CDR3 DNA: TGTGCCAGCCAGGGCCGGAGGGACAATCAGCCCCAGCATTTT.